Detailed here is one TCR beta chain. What it recognizes is unknown. Germline values: CDR1 MNHNY, CDR2 SVGAGI (reference sequence). Deletions cut 4 bases from V and 1 base from J, with 7 bases between. CDR3 length: 14 residues. This sample is drawn from a study of cytomegalovirus exposure and HLA in healthy donors. Study results and limitations: Later analysis suggested most CMV-associated TCR beta chains were HLA-restricted. Later examination showed HLA-associated TCR beta chains had greater clonal expansion than equally common others.

The PCR used 60 Vbeta and 13 Jbeta primers. The table came from immunoSEQ multiplex PCR; TCRdb's copy has only in-frame clones and leaves some out. Of 130,000 to 150,000 clones in the sample, less than 85% were seen once. This rearrangement joins TRBV6-6 to TRBJ2-2; D ambiguous. Sequenced input: PBMCs. This sequence originates from a middle-aged man in good health and CMV-seropositive. The CDR3 region is CASSSHMNTGELFF. CDR3 DNA: TGTGCCAGCAGTTCCCACATGAACACCGGGGAGCTGTTTTTT.